These T cell receptor beta chains were read from a single sample in a study of vaccination effects on CD4 cells after COVID-19. Assay used: immunoSEQ multiplex PCR; TCRdb lists only in-frame clones, some missing. The sample has roughly 25,000 clones, 60% to 80% seen once; the top ten hold roughly 21%. Their antigens remain unidentified. Sequenced material: CD4+ T cells from PBMCs cultured with HCoV-NL63 spike peptides, taken before COVID-19 vaccination. The origin of the receptors is a human donor who had a prior SARS-CoV-2 infection. The CDR3 runs from the conserved cysteine through the conserved F or W. D genes are given only for firm matches. The size of a clone is reported for some rows only, either as once, few or many, or as a class for expanded clones.

.	.	TRBV6-5	TRBJ1-2	TGTGCCAGCAGCCCAAAAGGAGGGGCGGGCTATGGCTACACCTTC	CASSPKGGAGYGYTF
.	.	TRBV15	TRBJ2-7	TGTGCCACCAGCAGAGTTGAAGGGCCGTACTACCATAACGCCTACGAGCAGTACTTC	CATSRVEGPYYHNAYEQYF
.	.	TRBV6-1	TRBJ1-2	TGTGCCAGCAGTGAAACCCCCGGACAGCTCTATGGCTACACCTTC	CASSETPGQLYGYTF
.	TRBD1	TRBV5-1	TRBJ1-2	TGCGCCAGCAGCTCCTCCGCCACAGGGGTCTATGGCTACACCTTC	CASSSSATGVYGYTF
.	TRBD1	TRBV28	TRBJ2-7	TGTGCCAGCAGTTCCCCTCGGGGACAGGGAAACCCCTACGAGCAGTACTTC	CASSSPRGQGNPYEQYF
few	.	TRBV7-3	TRBJ2-1	TGTGCCAGCAGCTTAAAGTCTTGGGTTGAGCGCTACAATGAGCAGTTCTTC	CASSLKSWVERYNEQFF
.	.	TRBV4-2	TRBJ1-4	TGTGCCAGCAGCCAATCCCGTTCGGCAACTAATGAAAAACTGTTTTTT	CASSQSRSATNEKLFF
.	.	TRBV20-1	TRBJ1-1	TGCAGTGCTAGTAATGGGGGGAGAGGAGACACTGAAGCTTTCTTT	CSASNGGRGDTEAFF
.	TRBD2	TRBV5-1	TRBJ2-3	TGCGCCAGCAGCTTAAGCGGGGGGGCAGATACGCAGTATTTT	CASSLSGGADTQYF
.	TRBD2	TRBV6-2/TRBV6-3	TRBJ2-2	TGTGCCAGCAGTTACTCGTCTAGCGGGAGCCGTCCAAACACCGGGGAGCTGTTTTTT	CASSYSSSGSRPNTGELFF
.	.	TRBV27	TRBJ1-5	TGTGCCAGCAGTTTTATGGGGAGGGATCAGCCCCAGCATTTT	CASSFMGRDQPQHF
.	TRBD1	TRBV11-3	TRBJ2-1	TGTGCCAGCAGCTCTTTAGGGGGACAGGGGGAGGCAGAGCAGTTCTTC	CASSSLGGQGEAEQFF
.	TRBD1	TRBV9	TRBJ1-2	TGTGCCAGCAGCGGGGGACAGGGGGACTATGGCTACACCTTC	CASSGGQGDYGYTF
.	.	TRBV9	TRBJ1-3	TGTGCCAGCAGCGCCTTCTTCTCTGGAAACACCATATATTTT	CASSAFFSGNTIYF
.	TRBD1	TRBV7-9	TRBJ2-1	TGTGCCAGCAGCTCCGGGACAGTCCCCTACAATGAGCAGTTCTTC	CASSSGTVPYNEQFF
.	.	TRBV5-1	TRBJ2-2	TGCGCCAGCAGCTTGGGCCAAACGGCCACCGGGGAGCTGTTTTTT	CASSLGQTATGELFF
.	.	TRBV2	TRBJ2-3	TGTGCCAGCAGTACACAATGGGCAGATACGCAGTATTTT	CASSTQWADTQYF
.	.	TRBV7-9	TRBJ2-1	TGTGCCAGCAGCTTAACAGCAGCTTACAATGAGCAGTTCTTC	CASSLTAAYNEQFF
.	TRBD2	TRBV29-1	TRBJ2-3	TGCAGCGTTGATCCTAGCGGGGGAGATACGCAGTATTTT	CSVDPSGGDTQYF
.	.	TRBV18	TRBJ2-5	TGTGCCAGCTCACCCTCGCGGCAGTTGGGGACCCAGTACTTC	CASSPSRQLGTQYF
.	.	TRBV15	TRBJ1-1	TGTGCCACCAGCATCGGGGGGGGGACTGAAGCTTTCTTT	CATSIGGGTEAFF
.	.	TRBV5-5	TRBJ1-1	TGTGCCAGCAGCTTGGTTGGGGGAATATACTCCAAAGCTTTCTTT	CASSLVGGIYSKAFF
.	TRBD1	TRBV2	TRBJ2-5	TGTGCCAGCAGTGAAGCAACAGGGGTTCCGGAGACCCAGTACTTC	CASSEATGVPETQYF
once	.	TRBV15	TRBJ1-5	TGTGCCACCAGCAGAGACAGGGTAAATCAGCCCCAGCATTTT	CATSRDRVNQPQHF
few	.	TRBV4-2	TRBJ1-5	TGTGCCAGCAGCCAAGGTCCGGCGAATCAGCCCCAGCATTTT	CASSQGPANQPQHF
.	.	TRBV4-3	TRBJ2-3	TGCGCCAGCAGCCAAGATTGGGGACGAGGGGTGGATACGCAGTATTTT	CASSQDWGRGVDTQYF
.	TRBD1	TRBV5-1	TRBJ2-5	TGCGCCAGCGACCGGACAGGGGATGAGACCCAGTACTTC	CASDRTGDETQYF